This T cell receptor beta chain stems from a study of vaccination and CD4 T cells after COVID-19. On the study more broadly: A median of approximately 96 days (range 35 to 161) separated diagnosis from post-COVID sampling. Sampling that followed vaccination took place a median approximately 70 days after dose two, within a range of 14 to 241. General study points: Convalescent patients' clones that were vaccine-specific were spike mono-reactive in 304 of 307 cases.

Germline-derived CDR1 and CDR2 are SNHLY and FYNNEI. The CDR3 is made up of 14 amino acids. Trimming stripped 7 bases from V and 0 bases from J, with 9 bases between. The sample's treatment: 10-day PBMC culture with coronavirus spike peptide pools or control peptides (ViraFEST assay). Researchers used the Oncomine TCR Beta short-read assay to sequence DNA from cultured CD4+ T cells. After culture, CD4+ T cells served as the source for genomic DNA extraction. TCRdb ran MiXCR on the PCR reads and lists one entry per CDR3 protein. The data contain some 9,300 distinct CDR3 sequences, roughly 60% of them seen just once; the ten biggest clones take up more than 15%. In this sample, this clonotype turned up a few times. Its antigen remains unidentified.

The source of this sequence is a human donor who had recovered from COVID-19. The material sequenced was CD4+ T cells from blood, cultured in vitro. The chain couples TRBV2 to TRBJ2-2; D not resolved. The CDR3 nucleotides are TGTGCCAGCATTCAGCAGACGAACACCGGGGAGCTGTTTTTT. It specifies CASIQQTNTGELFF.